Below, one T cell receptor (beta chain) is given with its context. This may be a read error, as it is one base from a much larger clone. These data are taken from a study of blood T cells in healthy people across ages. Each sample provided at least 5 micrograms of extracted total RNA. Primers used in a second PCR of roughly 6 to 11 cycles were a sample-barcoded 5' primer and a J-beta primer mix. TCRdb ran MiXCR on the 5' RACE reads and lists one entry per CDR3 protein. The sample carries over 600,000 distinct CDR3 sequences, about 45% recorded once. The V gene lost 5 bases and the J gene lost 5 bases, with 28 bases spanning the gap. Germline lookup yields CDR1 SGHVS and CDR2 FNYEAQ. The CDR3 totals 19 residues.

Input material: blood. The clonotype was recovered from a man older than 75 in good health. The gene calls are TRBV7-6 and TRBJ2-1; D gene unclear. The CDR3 DNA reads as TGTGCCAGCAGCCCGGACCGAAACTCCCGACGGAGCGACAACAATGAGCAGTTCTTC. It translates to CASSPDRNSRRSDNNEQFF.